A single sample gave rise to the 12 T cell receptor beta chains below, sequenced in a study of shared clonotypes between healthy human individuals. The protocol was immunoSEQ multiplex PCR, while the TCRdb copy is restricted to in-frame clones and leaves out a portion. The data contain more than 550,000 clones, around 90% of them singletons. Sequencing was done on a sample of memory CD8+ T cells from PBMCs. Documented subset: CD45RO+ cells pooled with CCR7-negative TemRA cells. The receptors come from a man between 18 and 35 years old in good health. Some clones in this sample may be carry-over from other donors' samples.

A remark on this clone: Other DNA sequences in the same sample also yield this CDR3. The V gene is TRBV7-9, the J gene TRBJ1-1; D remains unclear. The CDR3 covers 14 residues. The V gene lost 0 bases and the J gene lost 0 bases, with 5 bases spanning the gap. Germline lookup yields CDR1 SEHNR and CDR2 FQNEAQ (reference sequence). CDR3 amino acids: CASSLAWVNTEAFF. The CDR3 DNA reads as TGTGCCAGCAGCTTAGCATGGGTGAACACTGAAGCTTTCTTT.

The V call is TRBV11-2, the J call TRBJ2-3, with 15 bases identical to TRBD2. The germline gives CDR1 SGHAT, CDR2 FQNNGV. V shed 4 bases, J shed 7 bases, and the junction held 9 bases outside the gene matches. The CDR3 length is 17 residues. In nucleotides, the CDR3 is TGTGCCAGCAGCTCCCGGACTAGCGGGAGGGCCCTTAATACGCAGTATTTT. This codes for CASSSRTSGRALNTQYF.

This clone was found once. The chain recombines TRBV7-6 with TRBJ2-7; 8 bases line up with TRBD2. This CDR3 contains 16 residues. V shed 1 base, J shed 2 bases, and the junction held 7 bases outside the gene matches. The germline V gene has CDR1 SGHVS and CDR2 FNYEAQ. The CDR3: CASSLGAGGMAYEQYF. The CDR3 DNA follows: TGTGCCAGCAGCTTAGGGGCGGGAGGAATGGCCTACGAGCAGTACTTC.

V usage is TRBV28 and J usage is TRBJ2-1; D not resolved. The V gene's germline CDR1 is MDHEN and CDR2 SYDVKM. This CDR3 spans 14 amino acids. Trimming stripped 7 bases from V and 2 bases from J, with 12 bases between. The CDR3 nucleotides read TGTGCCAGCACCGTGGTCTGGCCCTACAATGAGCAGTTCTTC. This gives the protein CASTVVWPYNEQFF.

In DNA form, the CDR3 reads TGTGCCAGCAGTCCCGGGACAGACCTCTATGGCTACACCTTC. It translates to CASSPGTDLYGYTF. The V gene is TRBV28, the J gene TRBJ1-2; 7 bases line up with TRBD1. The V and J ends lost 5 bases and 4 bases, in that order; junction bases with no gene match: 7. The CDR3 has 14 residues. Germline V CDR1 and CDR2: MDHEN, SYDVKM.

Note on this clone: One base separates it from a far larger clone, so it is likely a read error. At the DNA level, this CDR3 is encoded by other sequences in the same sample as well. The chain combines TRBV11-2 with TRBJ2-5; D gene unclear. The germline V gene has CDR1 SGHAT and CDR2 FQNNGV. The CDR3 covers 12 residues. Trimming removed 6 bases from V and 9 bases from J, with 14 bases in between. CDR3 residues: CASSFLSGAQYF. In DNA form, the CDR3 reads TGTGCCAGCAGTTTCCTGAGTGGGGCCCAGTACTTC.

This chain's CDR3 is CASSLGRSYEQYF. Here the CDR3 DNA reads TGTGCCAGCAGCTTGGGACGCTCCTACGAGCAGTACTTC. V gene TRBV11-3 combines with J gene TRBJ2-7; TRBD1 or TRBD2 may be the D gene (5 bases each). Germline V gene data show CDR1 as SGHNT and CDR2 as YENEEA. V was cut by 3 bases and J by 0 bases, with 6 bases left in between. This CDR3 is 13 amino acids long.

The chain links TRBV28 to TRBJ2-3, with 13 bases lining up with TRBD2. The CDR3 extends over 16 amino acids. Germline-derived CDR1 and CDR2 are MDHEN and SYDVKM. J lost 6 bases, V lost 7 bases, and 10 bases had no gene match. CDR3 sequence reads: CASTYMGLAGWDTQYF. The CDR3 DNA reads as TGTGCCAGCACCTACATGGGACTAGCGGGATGGGATACGCAGTATTTT.

The chain carries TRBV10-2 and TRBJ2-4; D call uncertain. The germline V gene has CDR1 WSHSY and CDR2 SAAADI. The germline V and J ends were trimmed by 2 bases and 8 bases, with 13 bases remaining between them. This CDR3 contains 14 residues. CDR3 DNA: TGCGCCAGCAGTGAGATTTCGGGTGCGGACATTCAGTACTTC. Its translation: CASSEISGADIQYF.

The rearrangement joins TRBV6-5 to TRBJ1-5; D may be TRBD1 (6 bases). The CDR3 spans 15 residues. Germline V lookup: CDR1 MNHEY, CDR2 SVGAGI. V lost 5 bases and J 7 bases, leaving 18 bases between the germline ends. The CDR3 sequence is CASSTQGGRGQPQHF. In DNA, the CDR3 is TGTGCCAGCAGTACACAGGGAGGTAGAGGGCAGCCCCAGCATTTT.

The rearrangement uses TRBV6-5 and TRBJ2-3; 7 positions match TRBD2. The ends lost 6 bases at V and 0 bases at J; junction bases unmatched: 6. Per the germline V gene, CDR1 is MNHEY and CDR2 is SVGAGI. The CDR3 extends over 15 amino acids. The CDR3 sequence: CASRTLAASTDTQYF. CDR3 in DNA: TGTGCCAGCAGGACCCTAGCGGCTAGCACAGATACGCAGTATTTT.

This clone has just one count. This chain joins TRBV7-6 and TRBJ1-1, with D hard to call. The germline V gene has CDR1 SGHVS and CDR2 FNYEAQ. The ends were cut back, 2 bases at V and 1 base at J, with 8 bases in the middle. The CDR3 has 14 amino acids. The CDR3 bases are TGTGCCAGCAGCTTACTTGGGGAGAACACTGAAGCTTTCTTT. Translating it yields CASSLLGENTEAFF. The whole variable domain, remainder taken from reference TRBV7-6 and TRBJ1-1, is GAGVSQSPRYKVTKRGQDVALRCDPISGHVSLYWYRQALGQGPEFLTYFNYEAQQDKSGLPNDRFSAERPEGSISTLTIQRTEQRDSAMYRCASSLLGENTEAFFGQGTRLTVV.